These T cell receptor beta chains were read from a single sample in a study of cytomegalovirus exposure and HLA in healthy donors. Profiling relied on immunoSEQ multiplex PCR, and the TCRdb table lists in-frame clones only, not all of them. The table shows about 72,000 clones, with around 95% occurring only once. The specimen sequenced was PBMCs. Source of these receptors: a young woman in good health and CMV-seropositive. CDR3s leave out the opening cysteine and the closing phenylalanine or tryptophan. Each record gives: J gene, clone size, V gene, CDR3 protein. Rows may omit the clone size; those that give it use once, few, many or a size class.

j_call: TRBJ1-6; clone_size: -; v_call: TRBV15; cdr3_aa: ATSRDWVGTANSPLH
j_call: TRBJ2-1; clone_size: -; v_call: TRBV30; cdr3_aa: AWGYLTGGPDEQF
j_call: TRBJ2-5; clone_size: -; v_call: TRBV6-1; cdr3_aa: ASSAAGIDTQETQY
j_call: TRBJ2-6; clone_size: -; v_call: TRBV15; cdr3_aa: ATSRTPGQDPSGANVLT
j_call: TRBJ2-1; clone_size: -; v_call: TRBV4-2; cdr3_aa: ASSQGGIIPGLGGRKNRRDEQF
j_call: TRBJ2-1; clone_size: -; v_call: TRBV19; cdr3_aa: ASKIGSSYNEQF
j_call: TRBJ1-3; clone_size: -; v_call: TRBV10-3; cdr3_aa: AISRRDRGDPSGNTIY
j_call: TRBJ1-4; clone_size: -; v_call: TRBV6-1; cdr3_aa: ASKTGSTNEKLF
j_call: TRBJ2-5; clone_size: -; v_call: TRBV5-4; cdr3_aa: ASSAVLAGQETQY
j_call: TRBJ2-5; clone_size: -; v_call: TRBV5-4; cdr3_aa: ASRVSPGRDRQETQY
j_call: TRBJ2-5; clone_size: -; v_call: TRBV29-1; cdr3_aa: SVVTKPGGETQY
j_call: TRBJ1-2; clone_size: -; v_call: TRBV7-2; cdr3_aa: ASSLKSRQGLSYGYT
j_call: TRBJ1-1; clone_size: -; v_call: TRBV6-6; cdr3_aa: ASSPAGVNPEAF
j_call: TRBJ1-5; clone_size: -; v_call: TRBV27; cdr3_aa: ATGRGPNQPQH
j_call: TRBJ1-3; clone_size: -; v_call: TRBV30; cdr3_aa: AWSVRVVSGNTIY
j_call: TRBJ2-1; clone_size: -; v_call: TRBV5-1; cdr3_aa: ASSLSPGQGANEQF
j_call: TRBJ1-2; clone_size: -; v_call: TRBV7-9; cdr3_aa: ASSLQRNEVYGYT
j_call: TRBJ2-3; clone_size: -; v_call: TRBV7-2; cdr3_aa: ASSFNWAGGIGTDTQY
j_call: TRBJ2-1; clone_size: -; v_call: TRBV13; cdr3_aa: ASSLPLGNEQF
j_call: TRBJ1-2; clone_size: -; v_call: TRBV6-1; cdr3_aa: ASREATGGRGYGYT
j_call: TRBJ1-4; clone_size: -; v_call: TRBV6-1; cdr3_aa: ASRQGFNEKLF
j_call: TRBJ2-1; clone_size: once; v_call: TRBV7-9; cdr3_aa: ASSSQGPRDNEQF